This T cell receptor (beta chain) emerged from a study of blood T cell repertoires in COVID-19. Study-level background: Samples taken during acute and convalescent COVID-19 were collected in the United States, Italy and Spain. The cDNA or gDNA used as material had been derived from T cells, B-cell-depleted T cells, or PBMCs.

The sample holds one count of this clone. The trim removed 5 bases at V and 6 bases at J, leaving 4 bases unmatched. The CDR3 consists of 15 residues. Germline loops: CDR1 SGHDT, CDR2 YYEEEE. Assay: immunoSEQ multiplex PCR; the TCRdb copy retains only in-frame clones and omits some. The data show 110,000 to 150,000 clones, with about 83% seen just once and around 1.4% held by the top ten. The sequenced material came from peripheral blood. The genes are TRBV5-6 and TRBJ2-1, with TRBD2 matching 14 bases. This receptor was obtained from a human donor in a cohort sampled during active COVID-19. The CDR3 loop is CASSRTSGRTNEQFF. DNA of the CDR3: TGTGCCAGCAGTAGGACTAGCGGGAGGACCAATGAGCAGTTCTTC.